These 22 T cell receptor beta chains were all obtained from the same sample, sequenced in a study of cytotoxic CD8 clonotypes in ibrutinib-treated CLL. Produced via immunoSEQ multiplex PCR; TCRdb's table is partial and in-frame only. The table lists about 130,000 clones, approximately 80% of them singletons. The source material was PBMCs, sampled after 24 months of ibrutinib treatment. These receptors originate from a human donor with chronic lymphocytic leukemia.

The rearrangement uses TRBV5-1 and TRBJ2-7, with D possibly being TRBD1 (6 bases). V was clipped by 3 bases and J by 5 bases, with 18 bases between them. Germline V CDR1 and CDR2: SGHRS, YFSETQ. This CDR3 spans 15 amino acids. CDR3 sequence (DNA): TGCGCCAGCAGCTATGGGGGCCCTGGTATGAACGAGCAGTACTTC. This gives the protein CASSYGGPGMNEQYF.

This clone was seen more than once but under ten times. The sample has other DNA sequences that encode this CDR3 too. The J gene is TRBJ1-2, the V gene TRBV4-2; no firm D call. Trimming took 0 bases from V and 4 from J, leaving 12 bases between them. The CDR3 contains 15 residues. The germline V gene encodes CDR1 LGHNA and CDR2 YNFKEQ. CDR3 residues: CASSQDPGGGYGYTF. The CDR3 DNA sequence: TGTGCCAGCAGCCAAGATCCAGGAGGAGGCTATGGCTACACCTTC.

The rearrangement joins TRBV10-3 to TRBJ1-6; 8 positions match TRBD1. Germline V gives CDR1 ENHRY, CDR2 SYGVKD. The length of the CDR3 is 14 residues. The trim removed 6 bases at V and 6 bases at J, leaving 4 bases unmatched. The CDR3: CAIRRDRINSPLHF. The CDR3 DNA follows: TGTGCCATCAGGAGGGACAGGATTAATTCACCCCTCCACTTT.

The table lists this clone with a few counts. This rearrangement joins TRBV2 to TRBJ2-1; 10 bases fit TRBD1. V was pared by 6 bases and J by 7 bases, with 9 bases of the junction left unmatched. Per germline, CDR1 SNHLY and CDR2 FYNNEI. CDR3 length: 15 amino acids. The CDR3 coding sequence is TGTGCCAGCAGCTACGGGACAGGGGCCGAAAATGAGCAGTTCTTC. Protein product: CASSYGTGAENEQFF.

The CDR3 bases are TGTGCCAGCAGCTTGGGGCGGACAAGGGGTTACACCTTC. Its translation is CASSLGRTRGYTF. The chain couples TRBV5-8 to TRBJ1-2, with D perhaps matching TRBD1 (5 bases). Germline CDR1 reads SGHTS; CDR2 reads YDEGEE. V lost 0 bases, J lost 11 bases, and 14 bases lay in between. The CDR3 spans 13 residues. The entire variable domain, with the rest obtained from reference TRBV5-8 and TRBJ1-2, is as follows: EAGVTQSPTHLIKTRGQQATLRCSPISGHTSVYWYQQALGLGLQFLLWYDEGEERNRGNFPPRFSGRQFPNYSSELNVNALELEDSALYLCASSLGRTRGYTFGSGTRLTVV.

The chain couples TRBV16 to TRBJ1-5; D is perhaps TRBD1 (5 bases). Trimming cost V 0 bases and J 5 bases, with 14 bases left between them. Germline V gene sequence: CDR1 KGHSY, CDR2 FQNENV. The CDR3 has 16 residues. CDR3 residues: CASSQSMGGSDQPQHF. Written as DNA, the CDR3 is TGTGCCAGCAGCCAATCGATGGGGGGTTCCGATCAGCCCCAGCATTTT.

CDR3 sequence reads: CASSVSGTDQETQYF. CDR3 sequence (DNA): TGTGCCAGCAGCGTCTCCGGGACGGACCAAGAGACCCAGTACTTC. J is TRBJ2-5 and V is TRBV9, with D perhaps assigned TRBD1 or TRBD2 (5 bases each). This CDR3 has 15 residues. Germline V gene lookup returns CDR1 SGDLS and CDR2 YYNGEE. Trimming pared 2 bases from V and 0 bases from J, leaving 11 bases between.

The chain recombines TRBV11-2 with TRBJ1-2; tentatively, D is TRBD1 (5 bases). The CDR3 spans 16 residues. The ends were cut back, 1 base at V and 2 bases at J, with 14 bases in the middle. CDR1 SGHAT and CDR2 FQNNGV come from the germline V gene. The CDR3 loop reads CASSLGTPLSNYGYTF. The CDR3 nucleotides read TGTGCCAGCAGCTTAGGGACACCTCTCTCCAACTATGGCTACACCTTC.

This clone was observed a few times. The chain recombines TRBV4-2 with TRBJ1-6, with D maybe TRBD1 (6 bases). Deletions cut 1 base from V and 9 bases from J, with 10 bases between. Germline assignment: CDR1 LGHNA and CDR2 YNFKEQ. This CDR3 comprises 14 residues. This CDR3 reads CASSQAGGLSPLHF. CDR3 bases: TGTGCCAGCAGCCAAGCGGGGGGCCTTTCACCCCTCCACTTT.

This chain joins TRBV5-6 and TRBJ1-2; 7 positions match TRBD1. J was trimmed by 4 bases and V by 5 bases; bases with no gene match: 8. CDR3 length equals 14 residues. Germline CDR1 SGHDT, CDR2 YYEEEE. In DNA form, the CDR3 reads TGTGCCAGCAGTCCTAGGTCAGGGGGCTATGGCTACACCTTC. It is translated as CASSPRSGGYGYTF.

The V gene is TRBV7-2, the J gene TRBJ1-2; D call uncertain. This CDR3 is 12 amino acids long. Deletions cut 1 base from V and 3 bases from J, with 3 bases between. Germline V gene data show CDR1 as SGHTA and CDR2 as FQGNSA. In nucleotides, the CDR3 is TGTGCCAGCAGCTTAGGCGACTATGGCTACACCTTC. Its translation is CASSLGDYGYTF.

V is TRBV19 and J is TRBJ2-7; TRBD1 might be the D (6 bases). Germline CDR1 LNHDA, CDR2 SQIVND (reference sequence). The CDR3 consists of 15 residues. V dropped 3 bases and J dropped 2 bases, with 14 bases sitting between them. As DNA, the CDR3 is TGTGCCAGTAGTATTCTCCAGGGGATAGCCTACGAGCAGTACTTC. Its protein product is CASSILQGIAYEQYF.

The V gene is TRBV9, the J gene TRBJ1-2; TRBD1 is a possible D gene (6 bases). This CDR3 has 14 residues. V was clipped by 0 bases and J by 8 bases, with 14 bases between them. CDR1 is SGDLS, CDR2 YYNGEE, per germline. As DNA, the CDR3 is TGTGCCAGCAGCGTAGCAACAGGGACGGGGGGCTACACCTTC. It encodes CASSVATGTGGYTF.

The chain combines TRBV6-1 with TRBJ2-3; 8 positions agree with TRBD2. V gave up 6 bases and J gave up 4 bases; unmatched junction bases: 6. This CDR3 region has 14 residues. Germline CDR1 MNHNS, CDR2 SASEGT. In nucleotides, the CDR3 is TGTGCCAGCAGAACTAGCGGTTCGTCAGATACGCAGTATTTT. Translation: CASRTSGSSDTQYF.

The chain is built from TRBV10-3 and TRBJ2-1; 7 bases are a match to TRBD1. Germline CDR1 reads ENHRY; CDR2 reads SYGVKD. V shed 5 bases and J 3 bases; nucleotides not matched to a gene: 4. This CDR3 comprises 14 residues. CDR3 sequence: CAISPGTDYNEQFF. The CDR3 nucleotides are TGTGCCATCAGTCCCGGGACAGACTACAATGAGCAGTTCTTC.

The chain joins TRBV28 to TRBJ2-5; TRBD2 agrees at 7 bases. Germline-derived CDR1 and CDR2 are MDHEN and SYDVKM. This CDR3 contains 13 residues. V lost 5 bases and J lost 2; bases outside the gene matches: 2. The CDR3 sequence is CASSKGLQETQYF. CDR3 in DNA: TGTGCCAGCAGTAAGGGACTACAAGAGACCCAGTACTTC.

The J gene is TRBJ2-7, the V gene TRBV30; D possibly uses TRBD1 or TRBD2 (6 bases each). CDR1 and CDR2 from the germline V gene are GTSNPN and SVGIG (reference sequence). This CDR3 is 14 amino acids long. The V end was cut by 3 bases, the J end by 1 base, with 13 bases between. The CDR3 coding sequence is TGTGCCTGGAGAGAACAGGGACTTTCCTACGAGCAGTACTTC. It yields the protein CAWREQGLSYEQYF. The variable domain in full, completed from reference TRBV30 and TRBJ2-7, reads SQTIHQWPATLVQPVGSPLSLECTVEGTSNPNLYWYRQAAGRGLQLLFYSVGIGQISSEVPQNLSASRPQDRQFILSSKKLLLSDSGFYLCAWREQGLSYEQYFGPGTRLTVT.

The V call is TRBV7-6, the J call TRBJ1-6; D is undetermined. The CDR3 consists of 13 residues. Germline V CDR1 and CDR2: SGHVS, FNYEAQ. Trimming took off 1 base at V and 6 bases at J, with 4 bases between the two ends. The CDR3: CASSLEGNSPLHF. CDR3 DNA: TGTGCCAGCAGCTTAGAGGGTAATTCACCCCTCCACTTT.

The V gene is TRBV11-2, the J gene TRBJ2-1; no clear D gene. Per germline, CDR1 SGHAT and CDR2 FQNNGV. This CDR3 is built from 11 residues. Trimming shortened V by 5 bases and J by 8 bases, and 7 bases separated the two germline ends. The DNA of the CDR3 is TGTGCCAGCAGCCTGATCCATGAGCAGTTCTTC. Its translation is CASSLIHEQFF. Filled out from reference TRBV11-2 and TRBJ2-1, the complete variable domain reads EAGVAQSPRYKIIEKRQSVAFWCNPISGHATLYWYQQILGQGPKLLIQFQNNGVVDDSQLPKDRFSAERLKGVDSTLKIQPAKLEDSAVYLCASSLIHEQFFGPGTRLTVL.

The chain is built from TRBV5-1 and TRBJ2-1; 14 positions agree with TRBD2. Germline trimming cut 3 bases from V and 5 bases from J; bases unmatched to any gene: 4. The CDR3 runs 16 residues. Germline V gene data show CDR1 as SGHRS and CDR2 as YFSETQ. CDR3 DNA sequence: TGCGCCAGCAGCTGGACTAGCGGGGGGTTTAACAATGAGCAGTTCTTC. Translated, it gives CASSWTSGGFNNEQFF. The whole variable domain, remainder taken from reference TRBV5-1 and TRBJ2-1, is KAGVTQTPRYLIKTRGQQVTLSCSPISGHRSVSWYQQTPGQGLQFLFEYFSETQRNKGNFPGRFSGRQFSNSRSEMNVSTLELGDSALYLCASSWTSGGFNNEQFFGPGTRLTVL.

This clone occurred a few times. J is TRBJ1-4 and V is TRBV25-1; no reliable D call. V dropped 4 bases and J dropped 10 bases, with 16 bases sitting between them. The CDR3 sequence is 14 residues long. Germline CDR1 MGHDK, CDR2 SYGVNS. The CDR3 spells CASSASGRSGKLFF. CDR3 DNA sequence: TGTGCCAGCAGTGCGTCCGGAAGGTCAGGAAAACTGTTTTTT.

This clone has only a few counts. The chain uses TRBV15 and TRBJ1-6; 9 bases match TRBD1. This CDR3 is 18 amino acids long. Germline V lookup: CDR1 LNHNV, CDR2 YYDKDF (reference sequence). V was clipped by 1 base and J by 8 bases; unmatched bases: 12. In DNA form, the CDR3 reads TGTGCCACCAGCAGAGTGGGACAGGGCCTTGGGACTTATTCACCCCTCCACTTT. This gives the protein CATSRVGQGLGTYSPLHF. Together with reference TRBV15 and TRBJ1-6, the CDR3 gives the full variable domain: DAMVIQNPRYQVTQFGKPVTLSCSQTLNHNVMYWYQQKSSQAPKLLFHYYDKDFNNEADTPDNFQSRRPNTSFCFLDIRSPGLGDTAMYLCATSRVGQGLGTYSPLHFGNGTRLTVT.